The sequence of this TCR beta chain was determined in a study of identifying expanded T cells in peripheral blood. General study results and limits: Variance in clone template counts between approximately 2-week samples significantly increased with total template count across all healthy donors. Over around two and four weeks, about 16.4 and 19 clones changed, versus 1.2 between replicates.

TCRdb's table, derived via immunoSEQ multiplex PCR, lists solely in-frame clones and lacks some. Of approximately 90,000 clones listed, around 84% were seen once; the top ten hold 4.5%. During the collection period, no donor immune events like infections were recorded. Germline CDR1 reads LNHDA; CDR2 reads SQIVND (reference sequence). Trimming cost V 1 base and J 3 bases, with 13 bases left between them. The CDR3 contains 15 residues. Worth noting for this clone: Its antigen is not identified.

This TCR was recovered from a person aged 18-70 years in good health. Sequencing used blood. The chain links TRBV19 to TRBJ2-7; maybe TRBD1 (7 bases). As DNA, the CDR3 is TGTGCCAGTAGTATAGGGGCAGGGGGAGGCTACGAGCAGTACTTC. Translating gives CASSIGAGGGYEQYF.